This TCR beta chain was obtained from a study of cytomegalovirus exposure and HLA in healthy donors. 13 Jbeta primers and 60 Vbeta primers were used for the PCR. The data were produced by immunoSEQ multiplex PCR, yet TCRdb's version contains in-frame clones alone and is incomplete. The sample contains around 90,000 clones, around 86% of which appear only once. Remarks on this clone: The antigen is unknown.

Deletions cut 1 base from V and 0 bases from J, with 15 bases between. Per germline, CDR1 LGHNA and CDR2 YNFKEQ. This CDR3 contains 17 residues. The study's findings and limits: Researchers reported in a later analysis that a missense DCLRE1C variant was tied to TCR beta V- and J-gene trimming. Beyond CMV serostatus, there was no information to go on about immune exposure. Cytomegalovirus status was reportedly diagnosed by the classifier with high specificity and sensitivity.

Material for sequencing was PBMCs. The chain combines TRBV4-2 with TRBJ1-1; weak D call: TRBD1 (6 bases). This clonotype originated in a man aged 25 to 40 in good health and CMV-seropositive. CDR3 sequence: CASSQARGGGMNTEAFF. The CDR3 region has the DNA TGTGCCAGCAGCCAAGCCCGGGGAGGGGGTATGAACACTGAAGCTTTCTTT.